This T cell receptor beta chain was retrieved from a study of blood T cell repertoires in COVID-19. This clone has just one count. Losses at the gene ends were 2 bases for V and 7 bases for J; bases not matched to a gene: 7. The CDR3 has 16 residues. From germline, CDR1 is MGHRA and CDR2 YSYEKL. Assay: immunoSEQ multiplex PCR; the TCRdb copy retains only in-frame clones and omits some. The sample carries 200,000 to 250,000 clones, about 91% recorded once. Sequencing input: PBMCs or T cells enriched from blood (not recorded which). The J gene is TRBJ2-7, the V gene TRBV4-1; TRBD2 aligns across 14 bases. This TCR was sampled from a man aged 18 to 30 with acute COVID-19. The CDR3 DNA reads as TGCGCCAGCAGCCAAAGCCGACTAGCGGGGGGGTCGGAGCAGTACTTC. It codes for CASSQSRLAGGSEQYF.